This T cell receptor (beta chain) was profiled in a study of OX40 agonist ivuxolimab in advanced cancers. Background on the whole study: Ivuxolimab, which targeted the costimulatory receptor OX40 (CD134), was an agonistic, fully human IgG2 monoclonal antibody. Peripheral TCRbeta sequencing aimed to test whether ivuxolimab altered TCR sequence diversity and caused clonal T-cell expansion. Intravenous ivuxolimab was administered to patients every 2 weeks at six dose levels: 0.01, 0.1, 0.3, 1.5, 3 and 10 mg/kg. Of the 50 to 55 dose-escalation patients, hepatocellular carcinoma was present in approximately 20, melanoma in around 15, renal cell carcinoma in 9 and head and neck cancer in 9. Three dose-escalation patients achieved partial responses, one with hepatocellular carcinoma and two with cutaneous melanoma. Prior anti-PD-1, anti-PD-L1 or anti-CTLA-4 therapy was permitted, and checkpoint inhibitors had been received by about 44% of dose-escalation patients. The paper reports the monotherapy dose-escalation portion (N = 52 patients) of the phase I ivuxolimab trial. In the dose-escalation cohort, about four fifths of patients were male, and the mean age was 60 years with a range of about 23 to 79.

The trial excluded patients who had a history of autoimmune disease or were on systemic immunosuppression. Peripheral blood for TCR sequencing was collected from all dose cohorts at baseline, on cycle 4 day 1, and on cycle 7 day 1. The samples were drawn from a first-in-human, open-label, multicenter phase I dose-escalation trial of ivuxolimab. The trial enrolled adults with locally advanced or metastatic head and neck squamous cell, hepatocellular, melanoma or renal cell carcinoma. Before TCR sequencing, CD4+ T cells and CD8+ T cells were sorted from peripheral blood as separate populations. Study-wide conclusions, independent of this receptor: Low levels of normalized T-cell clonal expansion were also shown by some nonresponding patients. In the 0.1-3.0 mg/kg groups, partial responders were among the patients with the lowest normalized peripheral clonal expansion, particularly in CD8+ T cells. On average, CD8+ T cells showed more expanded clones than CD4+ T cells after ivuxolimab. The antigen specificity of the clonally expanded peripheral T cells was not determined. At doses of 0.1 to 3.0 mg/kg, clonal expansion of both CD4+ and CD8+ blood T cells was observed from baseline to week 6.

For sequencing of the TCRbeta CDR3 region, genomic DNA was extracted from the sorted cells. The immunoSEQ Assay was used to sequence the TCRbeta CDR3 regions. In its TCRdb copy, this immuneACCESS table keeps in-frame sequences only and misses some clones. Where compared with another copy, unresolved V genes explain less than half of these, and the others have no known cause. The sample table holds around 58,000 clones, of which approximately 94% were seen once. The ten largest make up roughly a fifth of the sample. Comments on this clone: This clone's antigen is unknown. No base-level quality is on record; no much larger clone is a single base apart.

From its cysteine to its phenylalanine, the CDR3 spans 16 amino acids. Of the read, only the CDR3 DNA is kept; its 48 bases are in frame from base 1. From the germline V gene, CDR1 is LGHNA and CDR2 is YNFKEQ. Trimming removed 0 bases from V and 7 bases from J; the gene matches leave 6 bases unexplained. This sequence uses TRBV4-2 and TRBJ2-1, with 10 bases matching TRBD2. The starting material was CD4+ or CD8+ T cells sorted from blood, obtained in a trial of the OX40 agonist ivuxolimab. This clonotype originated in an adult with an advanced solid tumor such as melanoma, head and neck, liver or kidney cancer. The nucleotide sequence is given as TGTGCCAGCAGCCAAGAGTTTTCTAGCGGGAGTAATGAGCAGTTCTTC. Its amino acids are CASSQEFSSGSNEQFF.